This TCR beta chain is drawn from a study of control samples from healthy donors and cancer patients. Germline assignment: CDR1 LNHDA and CDR2 SQIVND (reference sequence). This CDR3 has 14 amino acids. V lost 4 bases and J lost 2; bases outside the gene matches: 1. Sequencing was performed with immunoSEQ multiplex PCR; in TCRdb, only in-frame clones are kept and a portion is missing. Of about 80,000 clones listed, 91% were seen once; the top ten hold roughly 15%. The sequence was collected from a man aged 45-60 years in good health. The J gene is TRBJ2-3, the V gene TRBV19; 9 positions match TRBD2. Sequenced: blood. CDR3 bases: TGTGCCAGTAGTAGCGGGGGGGCCACAGATACGCAGTATTTT. It yields the protein CASSSGGATDTQYF.